Presented here are 25 T cell receptor beta chains from one specimen sequenced in a study of shared T cell receptors in the human thymus. Sequencing used immunoSEQ multiplex PCR; TCRdb keeps in-frame clones, though not all of them. The table records over 650,000 clones, 80% to 90% of them present only once. These sequences were also reported in another study, on human thymus T cells.

The sample was thymocytes. These TCRs come from a boy less than two years old with a congenital heart defect.

The chain joins TRBV5-8 to TRBJ1-5; D uncertain. The CDR3 has 14 amino acids. V lost 0 bases, J lost 6 bases, and 10 bases lay in between. Germline V gene sequence: CDR1 SGHTS, CDR2 YDEGEE. The DNA for the CDR3 is TGTGCCAGCAGCTTGGTTAGAATTTCTCAGCCCCAGCATTTT. Residues: CASSLVRISQPQHF. The variable domain in full, with the rest retrieved from reference TRBV5-8 and TRBJ1-5, is EAGVTQSPTHLIKTRGQQATLRCSPISGHTSVYWYQQALGLGLQFLLWYDEGEERNRGNFPPRFSGRQFPNYSSELNVNALELEDSALYLCASSLVRISQPQHFGDGTRLSIL.

The rearrangement links TRBV6-1 to TRBJ1-6; a weak D match, TRBD1 (6 bases). In germline, CDR1 is MNHNS, CDR2 SASEGT. The CDR3 has 16 amino acids. Between the trimmed V and J ends, which lost 2 bases and 3 bases, there was a span of 11 bases. CDR3 in amino acids: CASSESWTDYNSPLHF. In DNA, the CDR3 is TGTGCCAGCAGTGAATCATGGACAGACTATAATTCACCCCTCCACTTT.

The rearrangement joins TRBV27 to TRBJ1-6; D uncertain. The germline V and J ends were trimmed by 5 bases and 7 bases, with 12 bases remaining between them. Germline V gene lookup returns CDR1 MNHEY and CDR2 SMNVEV (reference sequence). CDR3 length: 14 amino acids. CDR3 coding DNA: TGTGCCAGCAGTCAGCGACCGAAAAATTCACCCCTCCACTTT. Translated: CASSQRPKNSPLHF.

The chain has TRBV18 and TRBJ1-2; D is undetermined. V lost 0 bases and J lost 1, with 12 bases in between. The CDR3 consists of 16 residues. The V gene's germline CDR1 is KGHSH and CDR2 LQKENI. DNA for the CDR3: TGTGCCAGCTCACCACCAAAGAGCGGGGTTAACTATGGCTACACCTTC. It is translated as CASSPPKSGVNYGYTF.

This rearrangement joins TRBV18 to TRBJ2-7; 8 nucleotides match TRBD2. The trim removed 6 bases at V and 2 bases at J, leaving 6 bases unmatched. Germline V CDR1 and CDR2: KGHSH, LQKENI. This CDR3 has 14 residues. CDR3 amino acids: CASSPPGLAYEQYF. CDR3 bases: TGTGCCAGCTCGCCCCCGGGACTAGCCTACGAGCAGTACTTC.

The chain has TRBV2 and TRBJ2-7, with TRBD1 matching 7 bases. Germline CDR1 is SNHLY and CDR2 is FYNNEI. The CDR3 runs 15 residues. The trim removed 7 bases at V and 0 bases at J, leaving 9 bases unmatched. In nucleotides, the CDR3 is TGTGCCAGCACCCGGACAGGCGGATTCTCCTACGAGCAGTACTTC. Protein: CASTRTGGFSYEQYF.

This rearrangement joins TRBV30 to TRBJ1-1; unclear D gene. The germline V gene has CDR1 GTSNPN and CDR2 SVGIG (reference sequence). Trimming removed 0 bases at V and 1 base at J, with 9 bases between. This CDR3 region has 14 residues. In nucleotides, the CDR3 is TGTGCCTGGAGTGTAAATAGAGAGAACACTGAAGCTTTCTTT. Residues: CAWSVNRENTEAFF.

This clone was seen once. The chain carries TRBV14 and TRBJ2-5; D remains ambiguous. CDR3 length: 16 residues. Germline-derived CDR1 and CDR2 are SGHDN and FVKESK. V was trimmed by 4 bases and J by 0 bases, leaving 15 bases between them. The DNA of the CDR3 is TGTGCCAGCAGCCCTAGACCCATGAGGTACCAAGAGACCCAGTACTTC. Protein: CASSPRPMRYQETQYF.

This chain links TRBV19 with TRBJ2-2, with no clear D. The CDR3 runs 15 residues. Germline V gene lookup returns CDR1 LNHDA and CDR2 SQIVND (reference sequence). V gave up 5 bases and J gave up 4 bases, with 14 bases separating them. The CDR3 DNA sequence: TGTGCCAGTAGTGCCCACCCCACGAGCACCGGGGAGCTGTTTTTT. Its protein is CASSAHPTSTGELFF. Combining the CDR3 with reference TRBV19 and TRBJ2-2 gives the whole variable domain DGGITQSPKYLFRKEGQNVTLSCEQNLNHDAMYWYRQDPGQGLRLIYYSQIVNDFQKGDIAEGYSVSREKKESFPLTVTSAQKNPTAFYLCASSAHPTSTGELFFGEGSRLTVL.

This chain uses TRBV5-1 with TRBJ1-1; a weak D match, TRBD1 (6 bases). The length of the CDR3 is 15 residues. CDR1 is SGHRS and CDR2 is YFSETQ in the germline V gene. Between the trimmed V and J ends, which lost 3 bases and 4 bases, there was a span of 16 bases. The CDR3 DNA is TGCGCCAGCAGCTCAGGGGCGAAAAGGAGCACTGAAGCTTTCTTT. Its translation: CASSSGAKRSTEAFF.

The chain's CDR3 is CASSFHLHSTGTEDGYTF. The CDR3 DNA reads as TGTGCCAGCAGCTTTCACCTCCACTCGACCGGGACAGAAGATGGCTACACCTTC. The chain has TRBV7-6 and TRBJ1-2, with 7 bases lining up with TRBD1. This CDR3 has 18 residues. Germline V gene sequence: CDR1 SGHVS, CDR2 FNYEAQ. V lost 3 bases and J lost 6; bases outside the gene matches: 19. Looking up the rest from reference TRBV7-6 and TRBJ1-2 gives the full variable domain: GAGVSQSPRYKVTKRGQDVALRCDPISGHVSLYWYRQALGQGPEFLTYFNYEAQQDKSGLPNDRFSAERPEGSISTLTIQRTEQRDSAMYRCASSFHLHSTGTEDGYTFGSGTRLTVV.

This rearrangement joins TRBV2 to TRBJ2-1, with D unclear. V lost 7 bases to trimming and J lost 0 bases, with 19 bases between them. Germline CDR1 SNHLY, CDR2 FYNNEI. The CDR3 has 17 residues. The CDR3 loop is CASTERSHLSSYNEQFF. As DNA, the CDR3 is TGTGCCAGCACCGAGCGTAGCCACCTGAGCTCCTACAATGAGCAGTTCTTC.

The rearrangement links TRBV5-1 to TRBJ2-5, with a tentative D call TRBD1 (5 bases). The CDR3 runs to 15 residues. Trimming stripped 0 bases from V and 3 bases from J, with 12 bases between. Germline CDR1 reads SGHRS; CDR2 reads YFSETQ. In DNA form, the CDR3 reads TGCGCCAGCAGCTTGGGTAGGGGAAGGAAAGAGACCCAGTACTTC. Translation gives CASSLGRGRKETQYF. The complete variable domain, with remaining parts taken from reference TRBV5-1 and TRBJ2-5, reads KAGVTQTPRYLIKTRGQQVTLSCSPISGHRSVSWYQQTPGQGLQFLFEYFSETQRNKGNFPGRFSGRQFSNSRSEMNVSTLELGDSALYLCASSLGRGRKETQYFGPGTRLLVL.

The chain couples TRBV6-1 to TRBJ1-3; 7 nucleotides align to TRBD1. CDR3 length equals 16 residues. Trimming took 4 bases from V and 0 from J; bases not matched to a gene: 6. CDR1 is MNHNS and CDR2 is SASEGT in the germline V gene. CDR3 sequence reads: CASSVYRGSSGNTIYF. Written as DNA, the CDR3 is TGTGCCAGCAGTGTTTACAGGGGAAGCTCTGGAAACACCATATATTTT.

This clone showed up just a few times. The rearrangement joins TRBV4-1 to TRBJ2-4; 16 nucleotides align to TRBD2. Germline V gives CDR1 MGHRA, CDR2 YSYEKL. Trimming removed 4 bases from V and 0 bases from J; junction bases left unmatched: 12. The CDR3 consists of 21 residues. CDR3 DNA: TGCGCCAGCAGCCTTGGGACTAGCGGGGGGGTCGGAGCTTTAGCCAAAAACATTCAGTACTTC. Its protein product is CASSLGTSGGVGALAKNIQYF.

V usage is TRBV18 and J usage is TRBJ2-7; possibly TRBD1 for D (5 bases). This CDR3 contains 14 residues. Deletions cut 2 bases from V and 2 bases from J, with 10 bases between. Germline V gene sequence: CDR1 KGHSH, CDR2 LQKENI. CDR3 coding DNA: TGTGCCAGCTCACCAGGCCGACAGCCCTACGAGCAGTACTTC. Its protein product is CASSPGRQPYEQYF.

The chain carries TRBV6-1 and TRBJ2-7; 7 bases map to TRBD1. The CDR3 runs to 15 residues. Germline CDR1 MNHNS, CDR2 SASEGT. J gave up 2 bases and V 3 bases, and 7 bases lay outside the gene matches. The CDR3 sequence is CASSDRDSPTYEQYF. The CDR3 DNA reads as TGTGCCAGCAGTGACCGGGACAGCCCAACCTACGAGCAGTACTTC.

The V call is TRBV15, the J call TRBJ2-2; TRBD1 agrees at 7 bases. The germline V gene encodes CDR1 LNHNV and CDR2 YYDKDF (reference sequence). CDR3 length: 16 residues. The junction had 8 bases not matched to a gene; V was cut back by 0 bases and J by 7 bases. The CDR3 reads CATSREDRDGIGELFF. The CDR3 DNA reads as TGTGCCACCAGCAGAGAAGACAGGGATGGGATCGGGGAGCTGTTTTTT.

This clone was detected only a few times. CDR3: CASGLGTRRQGGQETQYF. The DNA for the CDR3 is TGTGCTAGTGGTTTGGGCACCCGCAGACAGGGGGGACAAGAGACCCAGTACTTC. The rearrangement joins TRBV12-5 to TRBJ2-5; TRBD1 aligns across 9 bases. This CDR3 is built from 18 residues. Per the germline V gene, CDR1 is LGHNT and CDR2 is FRNRAP. Germline trimming cut 1 base from V and 2 bases from J; bases unmatched to any gene: 11.

The chain recombines TRBV27 with TRBJ2-7; TRBD2 matches 13 bases. J lost 5 bases, V lost 5 bases, and 24 bases had no gene match. The CDR3 runs 21 residues. CDR1 is MNHEY, CDR2 SMNVEV, per germline (reference sequence). Here the CDR3 reads CASSPTRIRLAGGPGTNEQYF. CDR3 sequence (DNA): TGTGCCAGCAGTCCAACCCGCATTAGACTAGCGGGAGGCCCCGGGACTAACGAGCAGTACTTC.

The chain couples TRBV7-9 to TRBJ1-2; D possibly corresponds to TRBD1 (5 bases). Trimming pared 1 base from V and 0 bases from J, leaving 12 bases between. Germline V gives CDR1 SEHNR, CDR2 FQNEAQ (reference sequence). The CDR3 is made up of 16 amino acids. The CDR3 region has the DNA TGTGCCAGCAGCTTAGACCGGGGGTCCGCTAACTATGGCTACACCTTC. The encoded protein is CASSLDRGSANYGYTF.

The gene calls are TRBV4-1 and TRBJ1-2; no clear D. The CDR3 contains 16 residues. V was pared by 1 base and J by 7 bases, with 19 bases between. In germline, CDR1 is MGHRA, CDR2 YSYEKL. The CDR3 region has the DNA TGCGCCAGCAGCCAAGTCCAGGTTCTGGACTATGTTGGCTACACCTTC. This encodes CASSQVQVLDYVGYTF.

The V call is TRBV10-3, the J call TRBJ2-5; 8 bases map to TRBD2. Germline CDR1 is ENHRY and CDR2 is SYGVKD. V trimming: 6 bases; J trimming: 2 bases; junction bases outside the gene matches: 5. The length of the CDR3 is 14 residues. The CDR3 region has the DNA TGTGCCATCAGCAGAGTAGCGGGGCAAGAGACCCAGTACTTC. This gives the protein CAISRVAGQETQYF.

This chain uses TRBV29-1 with TRBJ2-5; 7 bases map to TRBD2. CDR3 length equals 14 residues. Germline V gene sequence: CDR1 SQVTM, CDR2 ANQGSEA. V shed 3 bases, J shed 5 bases, and the junction held 9 bases outside the gene matches. The CDR3 DNA sequence: TGCAGCGTTGATCTTCGCTGGGGAGGGGAGACCCAGTACTTC. This gives the protein CSVDLRWGGETQYF.

The chain is built from TRBV27 and TRBJ1-5, with 9 bases aligning to TRBD1. CDR3 length: 14 amino acids. Losses at the gene ends were 6 bases for V and 7 bases for J; bases not matched to a gene: 7. Per the germline V gene, CDR1 is MNHEY and CDR2 is SMNVEV (reference sequence). CDR3 DNA: TGTGCCAGCAGAATTACAGGGGGCGACCAGCCCCAGCATTTT. Translation: CASRITGGDQPQHF.